This T cell receptor (beta chain) was identified during a study of T cells in Graves' hyperthyroidism and ophthalmopathy. Trimming cost V 5 bases and J 6 bases; bases outside gene matches: 3. The CDR3 length is 13 residues. Amplified TCR beta CDR3 regions came from RNA transcripts. The HTBI primer set drove a first-round RT-PCR of the TCR CDR3. A single record per CDR3 protein comes from TCRdb applying MiXCR to the multiplex PCR reads. The table records a few hundred thousand distinct CDR3 sequences, about 18% of them present only once. This TCR derives from a woman aged 45-60 years with Graves' hyperthyroidism. The chain uses TRBV12-3 or TRBV12-4 and TRBJ1-4; 7 positions agree with TRBD1. The sequenced sample was blood. The CDR3 bases are TGTGCCAGCAGTCGCAGGGGGGATGAAAAACTGTTTTTT. It specifies CASSRRGDEKLFF.